The entry below describes one T cell receptor (beta chain). What antigen it recognizes has not been identified. It has no much larger one-base neighbor in the sample; base qualities were not kept. TCRbeta CDR3 regions were amplified from genomic DNA using the immunoSEQ Assay, a bias-controlled multiplex PCR. In the authors' own workflow: The number of nucleated cells in each sample was estimated by amplification of reference gene primers within the assay. To quantify the absolute abundance of each unique TCRbeta CDR3 rearrangement, sequence reads were collapsed and filtered. For each sample, productive Simpson clonality was calculated as the square root of Simpson's diversity index across productive rearrangements. TCRdb mirrors the immuneACCESS table, restricted to in-frame sequences. Some clones are absent from its copies; in checked studies, under half trace to an unresolved V gene, and the reason for the others is unknown. The DNA gave D and trimming, while V, J and clone size come from that table. This sample gives about 160,000 clones in total; 70% to 90% of them show up just once. Around 6.9% of the sample rests with the top ten.

This entry comes from a study of blood T cell repertoires in COVID-19 (dated by TCRdb to 2019 to 2021). For the study in its entirety: The collaborator samples originated in the United States, Italy and Spain and spanned the acute and convalescent phases of COVID-19. The material from the prospective study consisted of cDNA or gDNA derived from T cells, B-cell-depleted T cells, or PBMCs. Deeply sampled blood TCRbeta repertoires from subjects exposed to, actively infected with, or recovered from COVID-19 were included in the dataset. The repertoires were released in a freely available public database meant as a resource for research on the immune response to SARS-CoV-2. Samples came from the ongoing ImmuneRACE study (first 160 participants) plus 1,254 subjects from 6 global collaborators. Sample metadata almost always included a de-identified subject ID, COVID-19 status, age in years and sex. Where available, HLA class I and class II types were obtained from metadata supplied by the sample provider rather than from assay-based typing. Paper-wide results and their limitations: The amount of clinical and demographic metadata varied by source and participant and was provided uncurated.

Reading the germline V gene (reference sequence) gives CDR1 SGHNT and CDR2 YYREEE. Including the terminal cysteine and phenylalanine, the CDR3 comprises 17 residues. Only the CDR3 portion is preserved as DNA: 51 bases, with reading frame beginning at the first base. V lost 2 bases and J lost 1 base; the stretch between them is 18 bases long. In Seattle, one collaborating source enrolled patients while the infection was active and tracked those patients longitudinally over the course of disease. Collaborating institutions collected whole blood in K2EDTA tubes following their own protocols. Collaborator samples were shipped for TCRbeta analysis as frozen whole blood, isolated PBMCs, or DNA extracted from either sample type.

The material sequenced was peripheral blood. This receptor was taken from a man older than 75 with COVID-19, enrolled during active disease. Here the chain combines TRBV5-4 and TRBJ1-1, with no confident D gene call. The encoded CDR3 is CASSFGAGSLANTEAFF. The sequence in DNA is TGTGCCAGCAGCTTTGGAGCGGGCAGTTTGGCGAACACTGAAGCTTTCTTT.